The clone carrying this T cell receptor beta chain was counted once. Its antigen is not known. This sample was included in a study of CD8+ T cells in alopecia areata. At the level of the study: Tofacitinib treatment spanned 6 to 18 months, with 6 months off drug afterward.

Extraction and reverse transcription of RNA yielded cDNA as the sequencing template. The table came from immunoSEQ multiplex PCR; TCRdb's copy has only in-frame clones and leaves some out. The sample holds about 180,000 clones, around 50% seen once. Germline CDR1 and CDR2: SGDLS and YYNGEE. This CDR3 is built from 18 residues. V trimming: 0 bases; J trimming: 9 bases; junction bases outside the gene matches: 16. Study-wide results and caveats: Scalp repertoires also include resident alphabeta T cells from normal skin. Especially in alopecia totalis/universalis, lesional scalp showed greater clonality than normal scalp did.

The sample was CD4+ T cells sorted from blood, taken at week 0. The TCR originated in a human donor with alopecia areata. The rearrangement links TRBV9 to TRBJ2-1; 9 bases line up with TRBD2. CDR3 bases: TGTGCCAGCAGCGTAGGATCGCTAGCGGGGATGGGCTATGTTGAGCAGTTCTTC. This sequence encodes CASSVGSLAGMGYVEQFF.